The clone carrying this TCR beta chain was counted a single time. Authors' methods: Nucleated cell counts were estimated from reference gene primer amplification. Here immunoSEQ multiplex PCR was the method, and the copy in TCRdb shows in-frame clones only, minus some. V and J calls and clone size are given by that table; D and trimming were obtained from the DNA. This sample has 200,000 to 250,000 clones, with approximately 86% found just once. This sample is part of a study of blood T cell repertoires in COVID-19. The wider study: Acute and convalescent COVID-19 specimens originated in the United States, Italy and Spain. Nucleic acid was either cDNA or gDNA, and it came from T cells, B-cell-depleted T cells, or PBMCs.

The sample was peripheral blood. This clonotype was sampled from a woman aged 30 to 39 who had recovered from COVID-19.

The CDR3 sequence is CASSGGPTGAGYTF. The CDR3 DNA reads TGCGCCAGCAGCGGCGGACCCACAGGGGCTGGCTACACCTTC. This sequence joins TRBV5-1 and TRBJ1-2; 7 nucleotides agree with TRBD1. The germline gives CDR1 SGHRS, CDR2 YFSETQ. With V trimmed by 4 bases and J by 7 bases, 10 bases remained unmatched. This CDR3 spans 14 amino acids.